This TCR beta chain was found in a study of T cells in Graves' hyperthyroidism and ophthalmopathy. The TCR beta CDR3 regions underwent amplification using RNA transcripts as the source. Researchers ran a first-round RT-PCR on the TCR CDR3 using the HTBI primer set. Using its own MiXCR run on the multiplex PCR reads, TCRdb lists one record per CDR3 protein. The data contain almost 600,000 distinct CDR3 sequences, about 45% of them singletons. This clonotype showed up many times. Antigen specificity is unknown. Findings and limits, study-wide: Most expanded thyroid clonotypes above 0.001 also appeared in blood.

CDR3 size: 13 residues. From germline, CDR1 is SGHDN and CDR2 FVKESK. Trimming shortened V by 1 base and J by 7 bases, and 11 bases separated the two germline ends. Patients between 18 and 65 years old had hyperthyroidism, newly diagnosed and lasting under 2 months. The clonotype originates from a woman aged 18-29 years with Graves' hyperthyroidism. This sequence joins TRBV14 and TRBJ2-7; D remains ambiguous. Material: peripheral blood or thyroid tissue (not recorded which). As DNA, the CDR3 is TGTGCCAGCAGCCAAGTGAGGACCAGGGAGCAGTACTTC. Translating gives CASSQVRTREQYF.